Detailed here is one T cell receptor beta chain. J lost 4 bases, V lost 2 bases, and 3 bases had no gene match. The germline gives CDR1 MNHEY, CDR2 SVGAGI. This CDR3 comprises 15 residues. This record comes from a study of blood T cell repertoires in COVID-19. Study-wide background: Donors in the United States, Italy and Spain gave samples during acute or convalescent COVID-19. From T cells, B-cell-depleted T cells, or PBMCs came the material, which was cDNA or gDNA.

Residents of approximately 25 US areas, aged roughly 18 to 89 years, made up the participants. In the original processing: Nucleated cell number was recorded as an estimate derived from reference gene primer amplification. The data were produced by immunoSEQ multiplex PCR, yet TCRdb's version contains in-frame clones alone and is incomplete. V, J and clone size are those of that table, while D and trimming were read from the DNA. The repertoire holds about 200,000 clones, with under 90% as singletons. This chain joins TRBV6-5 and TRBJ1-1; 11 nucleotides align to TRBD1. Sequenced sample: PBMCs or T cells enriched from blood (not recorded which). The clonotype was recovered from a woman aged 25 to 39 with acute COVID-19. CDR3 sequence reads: CASSYGQGALTEAFF. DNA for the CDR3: TGTGCCAGCAGTTACGGACAGGGGGCGCTCACTGAAGCTTTCTTT.